This T cell receptor beta chain originates from a study of T cell changes during pregnancy in multiple sclerosis. The protocol was immunoSEQ multiplex PCR, while the TCRdb copy is restricted to in-frame clones and leaves out a portion. The sample lists about 59,000 clones, roughly 90% occurring once. CDR1 is MNHEY, CDR2 SMNVEV, per germline (reference sequence). Trimming removed 6 bases at V and 3 bases at J, with 12 bases between. The CDR3 is made up of 13 amino acids. The chain employs TRBV27 and TRBJ2-7; no clear D gene. The sample here was peripheral blood, taken before pregnancy. The receptor's source is a female donor with multiple sclerosis, enrolled in a pregnancy study. The CDR3 protein is CASRVGARYEQYF. The CDR3 bases are TGTGCCAGCAGGGTCGGTGCGCGCTACGAGCAGTACTTC.